This passage covers 6 T cell receptor beta chains from one sample sequenced in a study of T cell responses to AZD1222 COVID-19 vaccine. Produced via immunoSEQ multiplex PCR; TCRdb's table is partial and in-frame only. The table lists just over 80,000 clones, approximately 90% of them singletons. The sample was peripheral blood, taken on day 0 of AZD1222 vaccination. These receptors originate from an adult in good health.

The V and J genes are TRBV18 and TRBJ1-1, with 7 bases that match TRBD1. Germline V lookup: CDR1 KGHSH, CDR2 LQKENI. CDR3 size: 16 residues. Germline trimming cut 5 bases from V and 0 bases from J; bases unmatched to any gene: 9. In nucleotides, the CDR3 is TGTGCCAGCTCAGCCGGGACAGTTGCTGTGAACACTGAAGCTTTCTTT. This gives the protein CASSAGTVAVNTEAFF.

The gene calls are TRBV30 and TRBJ1-2, with TRBD1 identical over 9 bases. The CDR3 has 14 amino acids. CDR1 and CDR2 from the germline V gene are GTSNPN and SVGIG (reference sequence). J gave up 3 bases and V 4 bases, and 6 bases lay outside the gene matches. The CDR3 region has the DNA TGTGCCTGGACCCTAACAGGGGGCCACTATGGCTACACCTTC. Amino acids: CAWTLTGGHYGYTF.

J is TRBJ2-5 and V is TRBV5-1; D call uncertain. Trimming took off 0 bases at V and 1 base at J, with 4 bases between the two ends. Germline loops: CDR1 SGHRS, CDR2 YFSETQ. This CDR3 region has 13 residues. For the CDR3, the DNA is TGCGCCAGCAGCTTGGGTCTCCAAGAGACCCAGTACTTC. Protein sequence: CASSLGLQETQYF.

V and J are TRBV28 and TRBJ2-1; 9 bases match TRBD1. The CDR3 consists of 18 residues. Germline-derived CDR1 and CDR2 are MDHEN and SYDVKM. V was clipped by 4 bases and J by 5 bases; unmatched bases: 15. CDR3 loop: CASSSKDYRDREHNEQFF. The CDR3 DNA sequence: TGTGCCAGCAGTTCCAAGGACTACCGGGACAGGGAACACAATGAGCAGTTCTTC.

The chain couples TRBV30 to TRBJ2-7; the D is unclear. This CDR3 contains 11 residues. Germline V gives CDR1 GTSNPN, CDR2 SVGIG (reference sequence). Trimming took off 5 bases at V and 3 bases at J, with 8 bases between the two ends. The CDR3 spells CAWRLNYEQYF. The CDR3 nucleotides read TGTGCCTGGCGACTCAACTACGAGCAGTACTTC. Looking up the rest from reference TRBV30 and TRBJ2-7 gives the full variable domain: SQTIHQWPATLVQPVGSPLSLECTVEGTSNPNLYWYRQAAGRGLQLLFYSVGIGQISSEVPQNLSASRPQDRQFILSSKKLLLSDSGFYLCAWRLNYEQYFGPGTRLTVT.

This clone was recorded a few times. CDR3 in amino acids: CASRKTVVTEAFF. The CDR3 DNA sequence: TGTGCCAGCAGAAAGACAGTGGTCACTGAAGCTTTCTTT. This sequence joins TRBV5-5 and TRBJ1-1; a possible D gene is TRBD1 (5 bases). Germline V CDR1 and CDR2: SGHKS, YYEKEE (reference sequence). V was clipped by 5 bases and J by 4 bases, with 12 bases between them. The CDR3 runs 13 residues.